This TCR beta chain appears in the sequencing data of a study of T cells in Graves' hyperthyroidism and ophthalmopathy. The CDR3 covers 13 residues. The junction had 8 bases not matched to a gene; V was cut back by 5 bases and J by 8 bases. Germline values: CDR1 DFQATT, CDR2 SNEGSKA (reference sequence). Overall study findings and caveats: By a 13 V-J model, ophthalmopathy was set apart from stable hyperthyroidism.

It was RNA transcripts that yielded the amplified TCR beta CDR3 regions. TCR CDR3 underwent first-round RT-PCR with the HTBI primer set. Using its own MiXCR run on the multiplex PCR reads, TCRdb lists one record per CDR3 protein. The table has 550,000 to 650,000 distinct CDR3 sequences, roughly 15% seen once. A remark on this clonotype: Its antigen is unidentified.

The receptor comes from a woman in her thirties or forties with Graves' hyperthyroidism. This sequence joins TRBV20-1 and TRBJ1-4; 7 bases are a match to TRBD1. Sequenced input: blood. CDR3 coding DNA: TGCAGTGCTCGGGACAGTGGTACCGAAAAACTGTTTTTT. It yields the protein CSARDSGTEKLFF.